One sample yielded the 30 T cell receptor beta chains listed below, sequenced in a study of blood T cell repertoires in COVID-19 (TCRdb year 2020). Libraries were made using the immunoSEQ multiplex PCR assay. Here the immuneACCESS table is served through TCRdb, limited to in-frame sequences with V and J called. Missing clones are a known gap in these copies; in checked studies unresolved V genes cover under half, and the rest lacks a known reason. The sample has about 380,000 clones on record, over 75% of them singletons. The ten largest clones represent under 1.5% of the sample. Sequencing was performed on PBMCs or T cells enriched from blood (not recorded which). These receptors all come from a man aged 25-45 years who had recovered from COVID-19.

The chain uses TRBV11-2 and TRBJ1-2; TRBD1 agrees at 7 bases. Looked up from germline, CDR1 is SGHAT and CDR2 is FQNNGV. Losses at the gene ends were 5 bases for V and 7 bases for J; bases not matched to a gene: 10. There are 14 residues in the CDR3. The chain's CDR3 is CASSPTGTAGGYTF. Here the CDR3 DNA reads TGTGCCAGCAGCCCAACCGGGACAGCGGGTGGCTACACCTTC.

This rearrangement joins TRBV5-6 to TRBJ1-4; the match to TRBD1 covers 9 bases. Losses at the gene ends were 7 bases for V and 10 bases for J; bases not matched to a gene: 8. CDR3 length: 13 amino acids. CDR1 and CDR2 (germline): SGHDT, YYEEEE. The CDR3 protein is CASGLGQGPKLFF. The CDR3 DNA sequence: TGTGCCAGCGGGCTCGGACAGGGGCCAAAACTGTTTTTT. Using reference TRBV5-6 and TRBJ1-4 for the parts outside the CDR3, the full variable domain is DAGVTQSPTHLIKTRGQQVTLRCSPKSGHDTVSWYQQALGQGPQFIFQYYEEEERQRGNFPDRFSGHQFPNYSSELNVNALLLGDSALYLCASGLGQGPKLFFGSGTQLSVL.

The chain is built from TRBV2 and TRBJ1-4; 9 bases are shared with TRBD1. The length of the CDR3 is 13 residues. Germline loops: CDR1 SNHLY, CDR2 FYNNEI. The ends lost 4 bases at V and 7 bases at J; junction bases unmatched: 1. As DNA, the CDR3 is TGTGCCAGCAGTGGGACAGGGGTTGAAAAACTGTTTTTT. This translates into CASSGTGVEKLFF.

The chain joins TRBV5-1 to TRBJ2-3, with D perhaps TRBD1 (5 bases). The CDR3 is made up of 15 amino acids. The germline V gene encodes CDR1 SGHRS and CDR2 YFSETQ. Trimming took 6 bases from V and 0 from J, leaving 14 bases between them. The CDR3 region is CASIKGVRSTDTQYF. The CDR3 bases are TGCGCCAGCATTAAAGGGGTAAGAAGCACAGATACGCAGTATTTT.

A few counts support this clone. The chain employs TRBV30 and TRBJ1-2; unclear D gene. Germline V gene sequence: CDR1 GTSNPN, CDR2 SVGIG (reference sequence). The length of the CDR3 is 11 residues. Deletions cut 6 bases from V and 2 bases from J, with 7 bases between. The CDR3 here is CACEFNYGYTF. The CDR3 region has the DNA TGTGCCTGTGAGTTCAACTATGGCTACACCTTC.

The V call is TRBV27, the J call TRBJ1-1; 8 positions match TRBD1. Germline lookup yields CDR1 MNHEY and CDR2 SMNVEV (reference sequence). V dropped 10 bases and J dropped 5; count of bases not matched to a gene: 12. This CDR3 spans 14 amino acids. CDR3 sequence: CATYARDRLTEAFF. CDR3 DNA sequence: TGTGCCACCTACGCCAGGGACAGGTTGACTGAAGCTTTCTTT.

This clone was seen once. The chain is built from TRBV20-1 and TRBJ2-7; unclear D gene. There are 11 residues in the CDR3. Trimming left V 1 base short and J 4 bases short, with 5 bases between. Germline V gene sequence: CDR1 DFQATT, CDR2 SNEGSKA (reference sequence). The CDR3 coding sequence is TGCAGTGCTAGAGTAACATACGAGCAGTACTTC. It specifies CSARVTYEQYF.

V and J are TRBV25-1 and TRBJ1-3; possible D gene TRBD1, 6 bases. V lost 8 bases, J lost 4 bases, and 21 bases lay in between. The germline V gene has CDR1 MGHDK and CDR2 SYGVNS. This CDR3 has 16 residues. This CDR3 is CASAPGGGATGNTIYF. CDR3 sequence (DNA): TGTGCCAGCGCGCCCGGTGGGGGGGCTACAGGAAACACCATATATTTT.

V is TRBV30 and J is TRBJ1-4; a weak D match, TRBD1 (6 bases). There are 14 residues in the CDR3. Trimming cost V 7 bases and J 9 bases, with 21 bases left between them. Germline lookup yields CDR1 GTSNPN and CDR2 SVGIG (reference sequence). CDR3 residues: CAFDRPSRGKKLFF. CDR3 DNA sequence: TGTGCCTTTGACAGGCCATCGAGGGGCAAAAAACTGTTTTTT.

The gene calls are TRBV14 and TRBJ2-3, with a tentative D call TRBD1 (5 bases). V lost 11 bases to trimming and J lost 5 bases, with 14 bases between them. There are 12 residues in the CDR3. Germline CDR1 reads SGHDN; CDR2 reads FVKESK. CDR3 nucleotides: TGTGCCTCAGGGTGGGTGCGAGATACGCAGTATTTT. As protein: CASGWVRDTQYF.

The chain uses TRBV5-5 and TRBJ1-1; no clear D. V lost 1 base and J 1 base, leaving 11 bases between the germline ends. The CDR3 sequence is 15 residues long. Germline CDR1 reads SGHKS; CDR2 reads YYEKEE (reference sequence). The CDR3 loop reads CASSLIARGNTEAFF. The DNA for the CDR3 is TGTGCCAGCAGCTTGATCGCCCGGGGGAACACTGAAGCTTTCTTT.

This clone was picked up one time. The J gene is TRBJ2-2, the V gene TRBV7-9; 8 bases agree with TRBD2. V shed 8 bases, J shed 5 bases, and the junction held 4 bases outside the gene matches. Per germline, CDR1 SEHNR and CDR2 FQNEAQ (reference sequence). The CDR3 totals 13 residues. The CDR3 protein is CASHQRGTGELFF. CDR3 bases: TGTGCCAGCCACCAGCGGGGGACCGGGGAGCTGTTTTTT.

CDR3 region: CASSFSPAGQTEAFF. CDR3 DNA sequence: TGTGCCAGCAGCTTCTCCCCGGCAGGGCAGACTGAAGCTTTCTTT. The J gene is TRBJ1-1, the V gene TRBV5-6, with D possibly matching TRBD1 (5 bases). The CDR3 totals 15 residues. V shed 2 bases and J shed 5 bases, with 16 bases lying between them. Per the germline V gene, CDR1 is SGHDT and CDR2 is YYEEEE.

This clone showed up just a few times. The chain carries TRBV5-1 and TRBJ2-7, with D possibly matching TRBD1 (6 bases). This CDR3 region has 16 residues. Trimming cost V 0 bases and J 0 bases, with 13 bases left between them. Germline loops: CDR1 SGHRS, CDR2 YFSETQ. The CDR3, as DNA: TGCGCCAGCAGCTTGGGGCCTCCGGACAGCTCCTACGAGCAGTACTTC. It translates to CASSLGPPDSSYEQYF.

J is TRBJ1-1 and V is TRBV25-1, with 9 nucleotides matching TRBD1. The CDR3 consists of 12 residues. J gave up 10 bases and V 3 bases, and 3 bases lay outside the gene matches. Germline V gene sequence: CDR1 MGHDK, CDR2 SYGVNS. Here the CDR3 DNA reads TGTGCCAGCAGTGACGGGACAGGGAGAGCTTTCTTT. Translating it yields CASSDGTGRAFF. Looking up the rest from reference TRBV25-1 and TRBJ1-1 gives the full variable domain: EADIYQTPRYLVIGTGKKITLECSQTMGHDKMYWYQQDPGMELHLIHYSYGVNSTEKGDLSSESTVSRIRTEHFPLTLESARPSHTSQYLCASSDGTGRAFFGQGTRLTVV.

V is TRBV19 and J is TRBJ2-2, with 10 bases fitting TRBD2. The germline CDR1 and CDR2 sequences are LNHDA and SQIVND (reference sequence). The V and J ends lost 8 bases and 7 bases, in that order; junction bases with no gene match: 10. The CDR3 is made up of 15 amino acids. CDR3: CASGQGLAYIGELFF. DNA of the CDR3: TGTGCCAGTGGGCAGGGACTAGCGTACATCGGGGAGCTGTTTTTT.

V and J are TRBV19 and TRBJ2-7, with TRBD1 matching 7 bases. The ends lost 0 bases at V and 1 base at J; junction bases unmatched: 6. Germline V gives CDR1 LNHDA, CDR2 SQIVND (reference sequence). The CDR3 has 16 residues. The CDR3 DNA reads TGTGCCAGTAGTATAGATCCGACAGGGAATTCCTACGAGCAGTACTTC. Amino acids: CASSIDPTGNSYEQYF.

This clone has a handful of counts. The gene calls are TRBV19 and TRBJ2-7; tentative D call: TRBD2 (6 bases). The CDR3 covers 14 residues. Between the trimmed V and J ends, which lost 6 bases and 0 bases, there was a span of 12 bases. Looked up from germline, CDR1 is LNHDA and CDR2 is SQIVND (reference sequence). The CDR3 sequence: CASRAGHDSYEQYF. The CDR3 DNA reads TGTGCCAGTAGGGCGGGGCACGACTCCTACGAGCAGTACTTC.

The rearrangement uses TRBV10-3 and TRBJ1-2; 8 bases map to TRBD1. The CDR3 has 14 residues. Germline trimming cut 7 bases from V and 2 bases from J; bases unmatched to any gene: 6. The germline CDR1 and CDR2 sequences are ENHRY and SYGVKD. In DNA, the CDR3 is TGTGCCATCACTCAAGGACAGGGCAACTATGGCTACACCTTC. The encoded protein is CAITQGQGNYGYTF.

The gene calls are TRBV10-3 and TRBJ2-1, with 7 nucleotides matching TRBD1. This CDR3 is 14 amino acids long. V was clipped by 0 bases and J by 5 bases; unmatched bases: 1. CDR1 ENHRY and CDR2 SYGVKD come from the germline V gene. This chain's CDR3 is CAISESGTDNEQFF. DNA for the CDR3: TGTGCCATCAGTGAGTCCGGGACAGACAATGAGCAGTTCTTC.

The V gene is TRBV7-9, the J gene TRBJ2-1, with TRBD2 identical over 8 bases. J was trimmed by 13 bases and V by 5 bases; bases with no gene match: 7. The CDR3 consists of 12 residues. Germline V gives CDR1 SEHNR, CDR2 FQNEAQ (reference sequence). CDR3 amino acids: CASSIGTSDQFF. The CDR3 nucleotides read TGTGCCAGCAGCATCGGGACTAGTGATCAGTTCTTC.

Many counts were recorded for this clone. The chain uses TRBV5-1 and TRBJ2-1, with TRBD2 matching 8 bases. The CDR3 totals 14 residues. Per germline, CDR1 SGHRS and CDR2 YFSETQ. J gave up 3 bases and V 2 bases, and 1 base lay outside the gene matches. CDR3 amino acids: CASSFRGGYNEQFF. CDR3 nucleotides: TGCGCCAGCAGCTTTCGGGGGGGCTACAATGAGCAGTTCTTC.

This clone has a single count. V usage is TRBV30 and J usage is TRBJ1-5; weak D call: TRBD1 (5 bases). The CDR3 sequence is 16 residues long. Looked up from germline, CDR1 is GTSNPN and CDR2 is SVGIG (reference sequence). Deletions cut 0 bases from V and 6 bases from J, with 18 bases between. The CDR3 sequence: CAWSVSGGGFGQPQHF. The CDR3 bases are TGTGCCTGGAGTGTATCGGGGGGAGGGTTTGGTCAGCCCCAGCATTTT.

The chain uses TRBV6-5 and TRBJ2-7; 7 positions match TRBD1. After removal of 5 bases from V and 7 bases from J, the junction contained 5 bases not matched to a gene. Germline V CDR1 and CDR2: MNHEY, SVGAGI. This CDR3 is 12 amino acids long. CDR3 in amino acids: CASSPQGFEQYF. CDR3 nucleotides: TGTGCCAGCAGTCCACAGGGGTTTGAGCAGTACTTC.

The chain's CDR3 is CASSQNRGNTDTQYF. The CDR3 bases are TGCGCCAGCAGCCAAAACAGGGGGAACACAGATACGCAGTATTTT. The rearrangement uses TRBV4-1 and TRBJ2-3, with 8 bases lining up with TRBD1. Germline loops: CDR1 MGHRA, CDR2 YSYEKL. The CDR3 covers 15 residues. J was trimmed by 2 bases and V by 2 bases; bases with no gene match: 3.

V is TRBV5-4 and J is TRBJ1-1; D not certain. The CDR3 extends over 13 amino acids. The germline V gene has CDR1 SGHNT and CDR2 YYREEE (reference sequence). Between the trimmed V and J ends, which lost 0 bases and 7 bases, there was a span of 10 bases. The CDR3 spells CASSLEPGHEAFF. The CDR3 nucleotides are TGTGCCAGCAGCTTGGAGCCAGGCCATGAAGCTTTCTTT.

This chain joins TRBV6-2 or TRBV6-3 and TRBJ2-3; D perhaps matches TRBD1 (6 bases). Germline V lookup: CDR1 MNHEY, CDR2 SVGEGT. V was cut by 7 bases and J by 3 bases, with 14 bases left in between. This CDR3 comprises 14 residues. This chain's CDR3 is CASNPQGPTDTQYF. CDR3 nucleotides: TGTGCCAGCAACCCACAGGGACCGACAGATACGCAGTATTTT.

The chain is built from TRBV7-9 and TRBJ2-2; 11 bases map to TRBD2. Trimming took 3 bases from V and 4 from J; bases not matched to a gene: 7. Germline CDR1 is SEHNR and CDR2 is FQNEAQ (reference sequence). The CDR3 totals 17 residues. This CDR3 reads CASSFRTSGGVTGELFF. The DNA of the CDR3 is TGTGCCAGCAGCTTTCGAACTAGCGGGGGAGTCACCGGGGAGCTGTTTTTT.

This rearrangement joins TRBV11-3 to TRBJ2-5; D is possibly TRBD1 (5 bases). The germline gives CDR1 SGHNT, CDR2 YENEEA. This CDR3 is 15 amino acids long. Trimming took 0 bases from V and 3 from J, leaving 11 bases between them. This CDR3 is CASSLDGGAEETQYF. In DNA form, the CDR3 reads TGTGCCAGCAGCTTAGATGGTGGGGCAGAAGAGACCCAGTACTTC.

V is TRBV6-1 and J is TRBJ2-3, with D perhaps matching TRBD1 (5 bases). Germline V CDR1 and CDR2: MNHNS, SASEGT. The V end was cut by 4 bases, the J end by 2 bases, with 16 bases between. The CDR3 runs to 16 residues. The CDR3 coding sequence is TGTGCCAGCAGTGGAGCTAATTCGGACAACACAGATACGCAGTATTTT. Encoded protein: CASSGANSDNTDTQYF.